Listed below are T cell receptor beta chains from one sample, sequenced in a study of blood T cell repertoires in COVID-19. Assay: immunoSEQ multiplex PCR; the TCRdb copy retains only in-frame clones and omits some. Of about 140,000 clones listed, about 84% were seen once; the top ten hold around 6.8%. Material for sequencing was peripheral blood. The receptor set was obtained from a human donor in a cohort sampled during active COVID-19. The CDR3 runs from the conserved cysteine through the conserved F or W. D genes are given only for firm matches. Rows give clone size only sometimes, using once, few, many, or a class for an expanded clone.

- TRBJ2-2 TRBD2 TRBV19 TGTGCCAGTCGAGGAAGGCTAGCGGCCACCGGGGAGCTGTTTTTT CASRGRLAATGELFF
- TRBJ2-5 TRBD1 TRBV9 TGTGCCAGCGGGACAGCCTCCGAAGAGACCCAGTACTTC CASGTASEETQYF
- TRBJ2-3 - TRBV4-3 TGCGCCAGCAGCCACAACAGGGTAGTTTCAGATACGCAGTATTTT CASSHNRVVSDTQYF
- TRBJ2-2 TRBD1 TRBV10-3 TGTGCCATCAGTGAGACAGGGGCCAACACCGGGGAGCTGTTTTTT CAISETGANTGELFF
- TRBJ2-7 TRBD2 TRBV6-5 TGTGCCAGCAGGGCTACCGGGACTAGCGCCTACGAGCAGTACTTC CASRATGTSAYEQYF
- TRBJ2-1 TRBD1 TRBV25-1 TGTGCCAGCAGTGAATTGGGGGGGACAGGGGTCCACAATGAGCAGTTCTTC CASSELGGTGVHNEQFF
- TRBJ2-1 - TRBV7-6 TGTGCCAGCAGCTTAGTGGCAGGGCCCTACAATGAGCAGTTCTTC CASSLVAGPYNEQFF
- TRBJ2-1 TRBD2 TRBV5-1 TGCGCCAGCAGCTTACCCGGGGGGGCATTTAATGAGCAGTTCTTC CASSLPGGAFNEQFF
- TRBJ1-5 - TRBV6-2/TRBV6-3 TGTGCCAGCAGTTACGAAGACAGTAGCAATCAGCCCCAGCATTTT CASSYEDSSNQPQHF
- TRBJ2-1 - TRBV18 TGTGCCAGCTCGGTTCAGGGGATTGAGCAGTTCTTC CASSVQGIEQFF
few TRBJ2-7 - TRBV5-5 TGTGCCAGCAGCTCGGGGGACCCCGTTTTGGGGGAGCAGTACTTC CASSSGDPVLGEQYF
once TRBJ1-2 TRBD1 TRBV6-2/TRBV6-3 TGTGCCAGCAGTTACGATCGACAGGGCTATGGCTACACCTTC CASSYDRQGYGYTF
once TRBJ2-7 - TRBV6-5 TGTGCCAGCAGTTACGGGAGATACGAGCAGTACTTC CASSYGRYEQYF
- TRBJ2-5 TRBD2 TRBV5-4 TGTGCCAGCAGCTCCCCGCTAGCGGGGGCCCTCCAAGAGACCCAGTACTTC CASSSPLAGALQETQYF
- TRBJ1-2 TRBD1 TRBV6-2/TRBV6-3 TGTGCCAGCAGTGATCAGGGGGCTGATGGCTACACCTTC CASSDQGADGYTF
- TRBJ1-2 TRBD1 TRBV25-1 TGTGCCAGCAGTGGGGACAGGGCCCCCGCTGGCTACACCTTC CASSGDRAPAGYTF
- TRBJ2-1 TRBD1 TRBV4-3 TGCGCCAGCAGCCAAGATCTGAGGGGGCACCGGTCCGTCAATGAGCAGTTCTTC CASSQDLRGHRSVNEQFF
- TRBJ2-3 TRBD2 TRBV28 TGTGCCAGCAGTACCCCCGCGGGGGGACGGGTAGAACAGTATTTT CASSTPAGGRVEQYF
- TRBJ1-2 - TRBV5-1 TGCGCCAGCAGCGAACAGCAGCTCTATGGCTACACCTTC CASSEQQLYGYTF
- TRBJ1-1 TRBD1 TRBV18 TGTGCCAGCTCGGACAGGGAGAACACTGAAGCTTTCTTT CASSDRENTEAFF
- TRBJ2-6 TRBD1 TRBV5-1 TGCGCCAGCACCTCCTGGGGGGGACAGGGATCTGGGGCCAACGTCCTGACTTTC CASTSWGGQGSGANVLTF
- TRBJ2-1 TRBD1 TRBV7-9 TGTGCCAGCAGCTTCGGACAGGAGAGGAATGAGCAGTTCTTC CASSFGQERNEQFF
- TRBJ1-1 - TRBV11-2 TGTGCCAGCAGCTTAGGTCTTTTCGGACAGCAGATGAACACTGAAGCTTTCTTT CASSLGLFGQQMNTEAFF
once TRBJ2-7 - TRBV11-2 TGTGCCAGCAGCTTAGAGTTGGCTAGAAACTACGAGCAGTACTTC CASSLELARNYEQYF
- TRBJ1-6 TRBD1 TRBV9 TGTGCCAGCAGCGTAAATCCGGGACAGGGTAATTCACCCCTCCACTTT CASSVNPGQGNSPLHF
- TRBJ2-3 - TRBV7-2 TGTGCCAGCAGCTTAGCCAGGGCCACAGATACGCAGTATTTT CASSLARATDTQYF
- TRBJ2-7 TRBD1 TRBV19 TGTGCCACCAAGGGGGACAGGGGCTACGAGCAGTACTTC CATKGDRGYEQYF
once TRBJ2-3 TRBD2 TRBV11-3 TGTGCCAGCAGCTTAGGCACTAGCGAAAGTTTAGATACGCAGTATTTT CASSLGTSESLDTQYF
- TRBJ2-3 TRBD2 TRBV13 TGTGCCAGCAGCTTTCTAGCGGGGGACACAGATACGCAGTATTTT CASSFLAGDTDTQYF
- TRBJ2-7 TRBD1 TRBV6-5 TGTGCCAGCAGACGACAGGGATTAGCCTACGAGCAGTACTTC CASRRQGLAYEQYF
- TRBJ2-1 TRBD2 TRBV6-5 TGTGCCAGCAGACATCTAGCGGGGGGGCCAAATGAGCAGTTCTTC CASRHLAGGPNEQFF
- TRBJ1-2 - TRBV6-4 TGTGCCAGCAGTTCCGGGGGTGCGGGACCCTATGGCTACACCTTC CASSSGGAGPYGYTF
- TRBJ1-1 TRBD1 TRBV3-1/TRBV3-2 TGTGCCAGCAGAGGGGACAGGGGGCGAACTGAAGCTTTCTTT CASRGDRGRTEAFF
- TRBJ2-7 TRBD1 TRBV12-3/TRBV12-4 TGTGCCAGCAGCATGGACAGGGCCTTCGAGCAGTACTTC CASSMDRAFEQYF
- TRBJ1-2 TRBD1 TRBV6-2/TRBV6-3 TGTGCCAGCAGTTTCCACTCGGGACAGGGTTCCTATGGCTACACCTTC CASSFHSGQGSYGYTF
- TRBJ2-5 - TRBV30 TGTGCCTGGAGTGTGGCAGGGCCAGAGACCCAGTACTTC CAWSVAGPETQYF
- TRBJ1-1 - TRBV6-5 TGTGCCAGCGGGAGTAGGAGGGCGAGGTTGACTGAAGCTTTCTTT CASGSRRARLTEAFF
once TRBJ2-2 - TRBV28 TGTGCCAGCAGTTTCCTTGGAGCTAGCGGGGAGCTGTTTTTT CASSFLGASGELFF
- TRBJ2-3 - TRBV11-3 TGTGCCAGCAGCTTAGGTCCGGGTTTAGTACCAGATACGCAGTATTTT CASSLGPGLVPDTQYF
- TRBJ1-2 - TRBV4-1 TGCGCCAGCAGCCAAGATCTTCTCCCACGAGACTATGGCTACACCTTC CASSQDLLPRDYGYTF
once TRBJ1-1 - TRBV28 TGTGCCAGCAGGTCAGGGAACACTGAAGCTTTCTTT CASRSGNTEAFF
- TRBJ2-3 TRBD2 TRBV11-2 TGTGCCAGCAGCTTAGAGGGGACTAGGAGGACAGATACGCAGTATTTT CASSLEGTRRTDTQYF
- TRBJ2-3 - TRBV9 TGTGCCAGCAGCGTGGGACAAGGAGATACGCAGTATTTT CASSVGQGDTQYF
- TRBJ2-1 - TRBV7-9 TGTGCCAGCAGCTTTACGTCCGGAGGAATACCGGGGGACAATGAGCAGTTCTTC CASSFTSGGIPGDNEQFF
- TRBJ2-3 TRBD2 TRBV5-1 TGCGCCAGCAGCTTGGTAGCGGGAGCACAATATACGCAGTATTTT CASSLVAGAQYTQYF
- TRBJ2-3 TRBD2 TRBV11-2 TGTGCCAGCAGCTTGTCTCTAGCGGGGGAGACAGATACGCAGTATTTT CASSLSLAGETDTQYF
once TRBJ2-3 - TRBV4-3 TGCGCCAGCAGCCAAGGTAGTCCGACAGATACGCAGTATTTT CASSQGSPTDTQYF
- TRBJ1-2 - TRBV6-1 TGTGCCAGCAGTGACGGAGCCTATGGCTACACCTTC CASSDGAYGYTF
few TRBJ2-1 - TRBV7-8 TGTGCCAGCAGCGGCCCGGTCGGGTACAATGAGCAGTTCTTC CASSGPVGYNEQFF
few TRBJ1-1 - TRBV30 TGTGCCTGGAGTCCCCCGCGGGGTGAAGCTTTCTTT CAWSPPRGEAFF
- TRBJ2-7 TRBD1 TRBV5-8 TGTGCCAGCAGCTTGGGCCCCGGGACAGGGAACTACGAGCAGTACTTC CASSLGPGTGNYEQYF
once TRBJ1-5 - TRBV5-5 TGTGCCAGCAGCTTGGCGAGCAATCAGCCCCAGCATTTT CASSLASNQPQHF
- TRBJ2-7 - TRBV11-2 TGTGCCAGCAGCTTAGCACCCAGGGGCTACGAGCAGTACTTC CASSLAPRGYEQYF